Each of the 25 T cell receptor beta chains below was sequenced from the same sample in a study of control samples from healthy donors and cancer patients. Generated by immunoSEQ multiplex PCR, the TCRdb table keeps only in-frame clones and is missing some. The table shows tens of thousands of clones, with 70% to 90% occurring only once. Material for sequencing was blood. All receptors derive from a man aged 30 to 45 in good health.

This chain connects TRBV2 to TRBJ2-7; 7 bases match TRBD2. CDR1 and CDR2 (germline): SNHLY, FYNNEI. There are 15 residues in the CDR3. Trimming cost V 6 bases and J 2 bases; bases outside gene matches: 10. This CDR3 reads CASSTAGEGPYEQYF. CDR3 nucleotide sequence: TGTGCCAGCAGCACGGCGGGGGAGGGTCCCTACGAGCAGTACTTC. The full variable domain, with the rest looked up from reference TRBV2 and TRBJ2-7, is EPEVTQTPSHQVTQMGQEVILRCVPISNHLYFYWYRQILGQKVEFLVSFYNNEISEKSEIFDDQFSVERPDGSNFTLKIRSTKLEDSAMYFCASSTAGEGPYEQYFGPGTRLTVT.

V is TRBV5-1 and J is TRBJ1-2; TRBD1 is a possible D gene (6 bases). Trimming removed 4 bases at V and 2 bases at J, with 18 bases between. Germline CDR1 and CDR2: SGHRS and YFSETQ. The CDR3 is made up of 16 amino acids. The CDR3 coding sequence is TGCGCCAGCAGCCCCCTTCGTGGGGGCGTGAACTATGGCTACACCTTC. Translated, it gives CASSPLRGGVNYGYTF.

This chain uses TRBV6-6 with TRBJ1-5; 7 nucleotides align to TRBD1. Germline V gene lookup returns CDR1 MNHNY and CDR2 SVGAGI (reference sequence). The V and J ends lost 6 bases and 4 bases, in that order; junction bases with no gene match: 15. This CDR3 has 17 amino acids. CDR3 protein: CASSRPRGGGGNQPQHF. CDR3 bases: TGTGCCAGCAGCCGACCTCGAGGAGGGGGCGGTAATCAGCCCCAGCATTTT.

The chain combines TRBV19 with TRBJ2-2; D is perhaps TRBD1 (5 bases). V lost 2 bases and J 5 bases, leaving 9 bases between the germline ends. The CDR3 covers 14 residues. Germline CDR1 LNHDA, CDR2 SQIVND (reference sequence). The CDR3 DNA is TGTGCCAGTAGTATACAGGGCTGGACCGGGGAGCTGTTTTTT. Translated, it gives CASSIQGWTGELFF.

The genes are TRBV2 and TRBJ1-1; 8 bases match TRBD1. The CDR3 is made up of 14 amino acids. V shed 8 bases, J shed 1 base, and the junction held 6 bases outside the gene matches. Germline CDR1 reads SNHLY; CDR2 reads FYNNEI. This CDR3 is CASGRDRRNTEAFF. The CDR3 DNA reads as TGTGCCAGCGGCCGGGACAGGCGGAACACTGAAGCTTTCTTT.

This rearrangement joins TRBV5-1 to TRBJ2-7; 12 bases are a match to TRBD1. Germline CDR1 is SGHRS and CDR2 is YFSETQ. This CDR3 contains 19 residues. V shed 0 bases and J 2 bases; nucleotides not matched to a gene: 12. The CDR3 DNA is TGCGCCAGCAGCTTGGCCGGGACAGGGGGCTATAGGAGGACCTACGAGCAGTACTTC. It is translated as CASSLAGTGGYRRTYEQYF.

The chain recombines TRBV9 with TRBJ2-7; D gene ambiguous. The V gene lost 4 bases and the J gene lost 2 bases, with 16 bases spanning the gap. In germline, CDR1 is SGDLS, CDR2 YYNGEE. CDR3 length: 15 amino acids. The CDR3 sequence is CASSPGEGSPYEQYF. The DNA for the CDR3 is TGTGCCAGCAGCCCAGGAGAAGGGTCCCCCTACGAGCAGTACTTC.

The DNA of the CDR3 is TGTGCCAGCGGACATACTAGCGGACCCTACAATGAGCAGTTCTTC. This codes for CASGHTSGPYNEQFF. This sequence joins TRBV25-1 and TRBJ2-1; 8 bases are shared with TRBD2. The CDR3 contains 15 residues. Germline CDR1 is MGHDK and CDR2 is SYGVNS. Losses at the gene ends were 8 bases for V and 2 bases for J; bases not matched to a gene: 8. Drawing the rest from reference TRBV25-1 and TRBJ2-1, the complete variable domain is EADIYQTPRYLVIGTGKKITLECSQTMGHDKMYWYQQDPGMELHLIHYSYGVNSTEKGDLSSESTVSRIRTEHFPLTLESARPSHTSQYLCASGHTSGPYNEQFFGPGTRLTVL.

The genes are TRBV19 and TRBJ1-1; perhaps TRBD1 as D (5 bases). CDR1 LNHDA and CDR2 SQIVND come from the germline V gene (reference sequence). CDR3 length equals 14 residues. Trimming took off 4 bases at V and 7 bases at J, with 16 bases between the two ends. In nucleotides, the CDR3 is TGTGCCAGTAGTACTACCCGACAGACAGTTGAAGCTTTCTTT. As protein: CASSTTRQTVEAFF.

The rearrangement joins TRBV5-4 to TRBJ2-7; the D is unclear. V lost 4 bases and J 0 bases, leaving 14 bases between the germline ends. The CDR3 spans 15 residues. Germline lookup yields CDR1 SGHNT and CDR2 YYREEE (reference sequence). The DNA of the CDR3 is TGTGCCAGCAGCCGGCAATTTTGGGCCTCCTACGAGCAGTACTTC. As protein: CASSRQFWASYEQYF.

In this sample, this clone turned up a few times. The chain uses TRBV6-5 and TRBJ2-3; the D gene is possibly TRBD2 (5 bases). Germline V CDR1 and CDR2: MNHEY, SVGAGI. V was shortened by 8 bases and J by 0 bases, with 15 bases between the two germline ends. There are 15 residues in the CDR3. CDR3 nucleotides: TGTGCCAGCGGAGGAGCGCTCACTAGCACAGATACGCAGTATTTT. Amino acid sequence: CASGGALTSTDTQYF.

This clone was detected only once. This sequence joins TRBV7-8 and TRBJ1-4; the match to TRBD1 covers 9 bases. This CDR3 has 17 residues. V lost 5 bases and J lost 7; bases outside the gene matches: 14. The germline V gene has CDR1 SGHVS and CDR2 FQNEAQ. CDR3 DNA sequence: TGTGCCAGCAGCCCGTGGGACAGGGCGGTCCCCGGTGAAAAACTGTTTTTT. This translates into CASSPWDRAVPGEKLFF. The full variable domain, completed using reference TRBV7-8 and TRBJ1-4, is GAGVSQSPRYKVAKRGQDVALRCDPISGHVSLFWYQQALGQGPEFLTYFQNEAQLDKSGLPSDRFFAERPEGSVSTLKIQRTQQEDSAVYLCASSPWDRAVPGEKLFFGSGTQLSVL.

The rearrangement uses TRBV10-2 and TRBJ1-1, with 7 bases lining up with TRBD1. Trimming at V came to 6 bases and at J to 6 bases, leaving 7 bases not matched to a gene. The CDR3 runs to 13 residues. Germline loops: CDR1 WSHSY, CDR2 SAAADI. CDR3: CASSDSDRAEAFF. In nucleotides, the CDR3 is TGCGCCAGCAGCGACTCAGACAGGGCTGAAGCTTTCTTT.

The chain is built from TRBV10-1 and TRBJ1-6; D is unresolved. CDR1 is WNHNN and CDR2 is SYGVQD in the germline V gene (reference sequence). This CDR3 contains 14 residues. Trimming cost V 3 bases and J 4 bases, with 7 bases left between them. CDR3 DNA sequence: TGCGCCAGCAGTGACCAGGAATATAATTCACCCCTCCACTTT. Encoded protein: CASSDQEYNSPLHF.

The V gene is TRBV11-3, the J gene TRBJ1-5; D is undetermined. Trimming pared 5 bases from V and 4 bases from J, leaving 18 bases between. Germline V gives CDR1 SGHNT, CDR2 YENEEA. CDR3 length: 16 residues. The CDR3 DNA sequence: TGTGCCAGCAGCAAGAGTTGGGGTGTTCTAAATCAGCCCCAGCATTTT. Translation gives CASSKSWGVLNQPQHF.

The chain employs TRBV3-1 (or the pseudogene TRBV3-2) and TRBJ1-1; a possible D gene is TRBD1 (6 bases). Between the trimmed V and J ends, which lost 1 base and 5 bases, there was a span of 11 bases. This CDR3 has 14 amino acids. Germline CDR1 and CDR2: LGHDT and YNNKEL (reference sequence). The CDR3 protein is CASSQVAGVTEAFF. Here the CDR3 DNA reads TGTGCCAGCAGCCAAGTGGCAGGGGTGACTGAAGCTTTCTTT.

The rearrangement joins TRBV5-4 to TRBJ1-6; the D is unclear. The CDR3 runs to 14 residues. The ends were cut back, 4 bases at V and 6 bases at J, with 11 bases in the middle. CDR1 SGHNT and CDR2 YYREEE come from the germline V gene (reference sequence). The CDR3: CASSTDFSNSPLHF. CDR3 DNA: TGTGCCAGCAGCACGGACTTCTCTAATTCACCCCTCCACTTT.

The rearrangement uses TRBV2 and TRBJ2-3; 10 bases agree with TRBD2. CDR1 SNHLY and CDR2 FYNNEI come from the germline V gene. CDR3 length: 15 residues. The V segment lost 7 bases and the J segment 0 bases; nucleotides outside the gene matches: 4. CDR3 coding DNA: TGTGCCAGCATGACTAGCGGGTTTAGCACAGATACGCAGTATTTT. Its translation is CASMTSGFSTDTQYF.

The chain links TRBV5-1 to TRBJ2-1; 7 nucleotides align to TRBD1. CDR3 length: 14 residues. The trim removed 5 bases at V and 9 bases at J, leaving 11 bases unmatched. The germline V gene encodes CDR1 SGHRS and CDR2 YFSETQ. In DNA form, the CDR3 reads TGCGCCAGCAGTTCTACAGGGGACGCGGGTGAGCAGTTCTTC. The encoded protein is CASSSTGDAGEQFF.

J is TRBJ1-5 and V is TRBV11-2; possible D gene TRBD1, 5 bases. The CDR3 is 14 amino acids. Between the trimmed V and J ends, which lost 2 bases and 5 bases, there was a span of 10 bases. Germline assignment: CDR1 SGHAT and CDR2 FQNNGV. The CDR3 DNA follows: TGTGCCAGCAGCTTATCAGGGCCGTATCAGCCCCAGCATTTT. This translates into CASSLSGPYQPQHF.

This chain links TRBV6-6 with TRBJ1-1; D not resolved. This CDR3 is 13 amino acids long. Trimming shortened V by 6 bases and J by 1 base, and 9 bases separated the two germline ends. Germline V gene data show CDR1 as MNHNY and CDR2 as SVGAGI (reference sequence). CDR3 DNA sequence: TGTGCCAGCAGCTTTACAGAGAACACTGAAGCTTTCTTT. This encodes CASSFTENTEAFF.

J is TRBJ2-2 and V is TRBV19; weak D call: TRBD2 (6 bases). The CDR3 has 16 residues. Germline V gene data show CDR1 as LNHDA and CDR2 as SQIVND (reference sequence). The V end lost 4 bases, the J end lost 1 base, and 13 bases lay between the germline ends. The CDR3 loop is CASSTPEGRNTGELFF. The CDR3 region has the DNA TGTGCCAGTAGTACCCCGGAGGGGCGGAACACCGGGGAGCTGTTTTTT.

The chain uses TRBV6-5 and TRBJ1-4; D may be TRBD1 (6 bases). The CDR3 covers 12 residues. V lost 6 bases, J lost 12 bases, and 14 bases lay in between. Germline values: CDR1 MNHEY, CDR2 SVGAGI. The CDR3, as DNA: TGTGCCAGCAGCTTACTCAGGGGTGAACTGTTTTTT. Protein: CASSLLRGELFF.

The chain employs TRBV2 and TRBJ2-3; 11 nucleotides line up with TRBD2. CDR3 length equals 18 residues. Germline-derived CDR1 and CDR2 are SNHLY and FYNNEI. V lost 7 bases to trimming and J lost 0 bases; unmatched junction nucleotides: 12. The CDR3 nucleotides read TGTGCCAGCAAAGTCGGGACTAGCGGACCTCGTAGCACAGATACGCAGTATTTT. Translated, it gives CASKVGTSGPRSTDTQYF.

This sequence joins TRBV7-2 and TRBJ2-4, with 15 bases matching TRBD2. This CDR3 region has 19 residues. The trim removed 5 bases at V and 1 base at J, leaving 9 bases unmatched. The germline CDR1 and CDR2 sequences are SGHTA and FQGNSA. The CDR3 DNA reads as TGTGCCAGCAGCCCCAAGGGACTAGCGGGGGGTGGGGCCAAAAACATTCAGTACTTC. As protein: CASSPKGLAGGGAKNIQYF.